This T cell receptor (beta chain) was profiled in a study of cytomegalovirus exposure and HLA in healthy donors. Study observations and caveats: Later on, an analysis found that several of the most significant clusters appeared to be linked to common viral pathogens, which included parvovirus B19. Indistinguishability led to the exclusion of some V segments, TRBV6-2 and TRBV6-3 included.

13 Jbeta primers and 60 Vbeta primers were used for the PCR. Assay used: immunoSEQ multiplex PCR; TCRdb lists only in-frame clones, some missing. The profile covers some 180,000 clones, with about 13% appearing a single time and 7.8% taken by the ten largest. This clone was found a few times. Its antigen is still unknown. CDR3 length equals 12 residues. Trimming stripped 1 base from V and 6 bases from J, with 6 bases between. Germline V gene data show CDR1 as SEHNR and CDR2 as FQNEAQ (reference sequence). The sample taken for sequencing was PBMCs. The receptor was isolated from a man aged 50-59 years in good health and CMV-seropositive. The rearrangement uses TRBV7-9 and TRBJ1-1; possible D gene TRBD1, 6 bases. CDR3 DNA sequence: TGTGCCAGCAGCTTAGGACAGGCTGAAGCTTTCTTT. Amino acids: CASSLGQAEAFF.